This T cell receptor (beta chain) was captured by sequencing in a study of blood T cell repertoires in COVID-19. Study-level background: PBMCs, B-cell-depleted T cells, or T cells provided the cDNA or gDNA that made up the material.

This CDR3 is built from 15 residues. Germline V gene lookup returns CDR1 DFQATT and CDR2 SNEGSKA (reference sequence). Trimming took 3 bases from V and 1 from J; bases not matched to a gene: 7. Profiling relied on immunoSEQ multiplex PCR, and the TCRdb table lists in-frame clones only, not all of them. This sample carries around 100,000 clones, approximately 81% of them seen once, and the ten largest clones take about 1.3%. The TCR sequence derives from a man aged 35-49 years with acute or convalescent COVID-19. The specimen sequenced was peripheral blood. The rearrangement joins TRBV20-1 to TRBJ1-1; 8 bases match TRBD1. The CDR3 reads CSASGQGSANTEAFF. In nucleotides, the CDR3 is TGCAGTGCTAGTGGACAGGGTTCAGCGAACACTGAAGCTTTCTTT.